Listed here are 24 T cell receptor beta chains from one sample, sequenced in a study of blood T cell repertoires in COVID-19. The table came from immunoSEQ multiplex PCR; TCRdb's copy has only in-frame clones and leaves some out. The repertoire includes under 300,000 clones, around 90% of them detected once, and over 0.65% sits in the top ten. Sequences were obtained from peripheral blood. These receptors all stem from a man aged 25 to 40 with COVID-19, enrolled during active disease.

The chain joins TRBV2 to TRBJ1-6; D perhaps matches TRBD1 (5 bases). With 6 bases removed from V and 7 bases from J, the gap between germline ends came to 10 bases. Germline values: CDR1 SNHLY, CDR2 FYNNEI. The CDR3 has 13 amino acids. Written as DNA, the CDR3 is TGTGCCAGCAGGGGGCTGGGCAATTCACCCCTCCACTTT. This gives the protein CASRGLGNSPLHF. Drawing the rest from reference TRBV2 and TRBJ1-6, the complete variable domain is EPEVTQTPSHQVTQMGQEVILRCVPISNHLYFYWYRQILGQKVEFLVSFYNNEISEKSEIFDDQFSVERPDGSNFTLKIRSTKLEDSAMYFCASRGLGNSPLHFGNGTRLTVT.

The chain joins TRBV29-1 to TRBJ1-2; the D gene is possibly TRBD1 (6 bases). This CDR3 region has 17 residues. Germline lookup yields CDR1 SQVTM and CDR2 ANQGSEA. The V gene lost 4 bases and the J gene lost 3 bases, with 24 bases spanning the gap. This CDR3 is CSVVRWTDLLKDYGYTF. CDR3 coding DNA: TGCAGCGTTGTTCGTTGGACAGACCTACTGAAAGACTATGGCTACACCTTC.

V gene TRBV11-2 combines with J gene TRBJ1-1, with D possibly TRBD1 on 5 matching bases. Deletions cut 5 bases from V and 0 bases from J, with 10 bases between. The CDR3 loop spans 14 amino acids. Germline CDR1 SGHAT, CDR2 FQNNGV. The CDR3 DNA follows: TGTGCCAGCAGCCCAAGACAGATGAACACTGAAGCTTTCTTT. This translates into CASSPRQMNTEAFF.

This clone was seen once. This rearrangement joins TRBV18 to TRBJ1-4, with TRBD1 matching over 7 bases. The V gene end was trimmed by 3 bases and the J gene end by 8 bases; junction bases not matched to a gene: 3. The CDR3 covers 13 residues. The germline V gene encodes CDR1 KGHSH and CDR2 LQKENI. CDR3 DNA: TGTGCCAGCTCACCCGGACAGGAGGAAAAACTGTTTTTT. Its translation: CASSPGQEEKLFF.

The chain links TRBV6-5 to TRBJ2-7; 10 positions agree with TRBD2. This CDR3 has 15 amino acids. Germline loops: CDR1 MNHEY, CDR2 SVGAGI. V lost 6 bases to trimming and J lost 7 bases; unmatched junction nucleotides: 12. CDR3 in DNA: TGTGCCAGCAGCCCCCTCAGCGGGGGGGCCGGTGAGCAGTACTTC. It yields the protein CASSPLSGGAGEQYF.

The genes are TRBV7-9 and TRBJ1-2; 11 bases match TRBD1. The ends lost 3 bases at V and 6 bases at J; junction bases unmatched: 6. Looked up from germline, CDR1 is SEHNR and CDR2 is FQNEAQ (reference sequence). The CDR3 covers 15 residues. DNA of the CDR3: TGTGCCAGCAGCTTCTCTAGGACAGGGGGCGATGGCTACACCTTC. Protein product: CASSFSRTGGDGYTF.

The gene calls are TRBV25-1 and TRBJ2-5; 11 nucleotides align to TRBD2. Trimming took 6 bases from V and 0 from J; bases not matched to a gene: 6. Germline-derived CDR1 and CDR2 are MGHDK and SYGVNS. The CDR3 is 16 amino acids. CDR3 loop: CASSLAGGRYQETQYF. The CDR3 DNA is TGTGCCAGCAGCTTAGCGGGGGGGAGATACCAAGAGACCCAGTACTTC.

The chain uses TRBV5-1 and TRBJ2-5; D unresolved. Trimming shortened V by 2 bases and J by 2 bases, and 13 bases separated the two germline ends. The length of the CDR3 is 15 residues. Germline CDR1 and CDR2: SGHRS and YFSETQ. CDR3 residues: CASSFDKVVQETQYF. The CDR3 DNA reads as TGCGCCAGCAGCTTCGACAAAGTGGTACAAGAGACCCAGTACTTC.

The CDR3 region has the DNA TGTGCCACCTCCGGGACTAGCGGGGGGCCCTACGAGCAGTACTTC. Encoded protein: CATSGTSGGPYEQYF. This chain connects TRBV6-5 to TRBJ2-7; 15 positions match TRBD2. The CDR3 contains 15 residues. J was trimmed by 2 bases and V by 10 bases; bases with no gene match: 6. Germline V gene data show CDR1 as MNHEY and CDR2 as SVGAGI.

The chain's CDR3 is CASSLNSGEQYF. In DNA form, the CDR3 reads TGTGCCAGCAGTTTAAACTCGGGGGAGCAGTACTTC. The rearrangement links TRBV27 to TRBJ2-7; D perhaps matches TRBD2 (5 bases). V dropped 2 bases and J dropped 7 bases, with 9 bases sitting between them. This CDR3 is built from 12 residues. The V gene's germline CDR1 is MNHEY and CDR2 SMNVEV (reference sequence).

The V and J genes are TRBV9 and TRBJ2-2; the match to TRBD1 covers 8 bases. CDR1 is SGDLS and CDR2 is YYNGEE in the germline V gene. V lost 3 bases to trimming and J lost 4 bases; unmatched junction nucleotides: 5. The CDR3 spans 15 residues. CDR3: CASSDYRGSTGELFF. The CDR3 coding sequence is TGTGCCAGCAGCGACTACAGGGGGAGCACCGGGGAGCTGTTTTTT. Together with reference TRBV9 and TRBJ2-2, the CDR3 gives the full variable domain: DSGVTQTPKHLITATGQRVTLRCSPRSGDLSVYWYQQSLDQGLQFLIQYYNGEERAKGNILERFSAQQFPDLHSELNLSSLELGDSALYFCASSDYRGSTGELFFGEGSRLTVL.

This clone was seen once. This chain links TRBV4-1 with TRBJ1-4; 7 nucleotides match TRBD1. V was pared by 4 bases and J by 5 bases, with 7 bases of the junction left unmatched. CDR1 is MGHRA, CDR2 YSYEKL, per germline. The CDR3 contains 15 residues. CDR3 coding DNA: TGCGCCAGCAGCCTTAGCACGGGACAGAATGAAAAACTGTTTTTT. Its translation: CASSLSTGQNEKLFF.

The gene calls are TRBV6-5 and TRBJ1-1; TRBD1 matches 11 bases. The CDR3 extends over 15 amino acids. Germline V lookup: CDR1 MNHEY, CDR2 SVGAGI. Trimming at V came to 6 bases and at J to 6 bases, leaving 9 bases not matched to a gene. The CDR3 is CASRSGQGAYSEAFF. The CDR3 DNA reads TGTGCCAGCAGGAGCGGACAGGGGGCTTACTCTGAAGCTTTCTTT.

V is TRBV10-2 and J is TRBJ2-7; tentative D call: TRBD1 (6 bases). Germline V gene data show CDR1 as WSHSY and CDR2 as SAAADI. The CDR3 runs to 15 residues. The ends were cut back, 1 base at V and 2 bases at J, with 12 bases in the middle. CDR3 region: CASSEFQTGTYEQYF. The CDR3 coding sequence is TGCGCCAGCAGTGAGTTCCAGACAGGTACCTACGAGCAGTACTTC.

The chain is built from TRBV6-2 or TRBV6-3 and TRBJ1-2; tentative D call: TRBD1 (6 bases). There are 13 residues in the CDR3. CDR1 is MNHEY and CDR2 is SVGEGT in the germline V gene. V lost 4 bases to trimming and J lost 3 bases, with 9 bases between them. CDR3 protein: CASSLKGDYGYTF. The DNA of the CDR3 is TGTGCCAGCAGTTTGAAGGGGGACTATGGCTACACCTTC.

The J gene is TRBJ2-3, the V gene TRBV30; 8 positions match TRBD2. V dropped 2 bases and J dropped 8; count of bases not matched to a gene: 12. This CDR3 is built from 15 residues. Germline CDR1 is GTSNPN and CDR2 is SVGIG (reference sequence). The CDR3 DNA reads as TGTGCCTGGAGTTTGATACGGGGGGGCTCTTCTACGCAGTATTTT. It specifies CAWSLIRGGSSTQYF.

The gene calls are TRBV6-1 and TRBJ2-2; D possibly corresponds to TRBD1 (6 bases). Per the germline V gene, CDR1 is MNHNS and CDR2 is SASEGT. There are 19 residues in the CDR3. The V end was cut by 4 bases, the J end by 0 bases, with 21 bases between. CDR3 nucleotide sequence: TGTGCCAGCAGTGCGTTGTTGCTGCGGTGGACAGCGAACACCGGGGAGCTGTTTTTT. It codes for CASSALLLRWTANTGELFF.

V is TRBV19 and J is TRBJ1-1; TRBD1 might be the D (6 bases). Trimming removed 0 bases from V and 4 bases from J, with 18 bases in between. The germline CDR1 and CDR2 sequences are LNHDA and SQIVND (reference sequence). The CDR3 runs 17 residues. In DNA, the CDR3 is TGTGCCAGTAGTATAGATCTCGGAACAGGGCGGACCACTGAAGCTTTCTTT. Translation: CASSIDLGTGRTTEAFF. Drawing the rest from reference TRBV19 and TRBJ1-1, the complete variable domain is DGGITQSPKYLFRKEGQNVTLSCEQNLNHDAMYWYRQDPGQGLRLIYYSQIVNDFQKGDIAEGYSVSREKKESFPLTVTSAQKNPTAFYLCASSIDLGTGRTTEAFFGQGTRLTVV.

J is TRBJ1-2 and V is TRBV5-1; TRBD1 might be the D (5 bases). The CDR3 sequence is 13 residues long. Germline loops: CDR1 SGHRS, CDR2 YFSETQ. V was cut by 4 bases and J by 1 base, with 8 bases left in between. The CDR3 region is CASSPGNNYGYTF. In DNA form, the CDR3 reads TGCGCCAGCAGCCCAGGGAATAACTATGGCTACACCTTC.

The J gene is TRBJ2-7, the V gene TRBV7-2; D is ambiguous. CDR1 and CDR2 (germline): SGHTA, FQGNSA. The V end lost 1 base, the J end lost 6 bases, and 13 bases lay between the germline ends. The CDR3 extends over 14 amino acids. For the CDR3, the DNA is TGTGCCAGCAGCTTAGAAGTTTTGTCCGGCGAGCAGTACTTC. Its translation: CASSLEVLSGEQYF.

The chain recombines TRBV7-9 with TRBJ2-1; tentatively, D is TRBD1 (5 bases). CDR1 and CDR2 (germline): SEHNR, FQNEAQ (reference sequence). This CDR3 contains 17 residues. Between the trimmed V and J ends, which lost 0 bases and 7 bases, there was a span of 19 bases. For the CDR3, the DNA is TGTGCCAGCAGCTTAGCCCAACCACAGAAGACAGCGAATGAGCAGTTCTTC. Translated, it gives CASSLAQPQKTANEQFF.

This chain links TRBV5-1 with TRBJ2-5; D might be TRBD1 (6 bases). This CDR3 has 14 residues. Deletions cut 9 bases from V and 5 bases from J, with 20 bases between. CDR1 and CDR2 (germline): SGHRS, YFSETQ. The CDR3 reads CATSPWGRGETQYF. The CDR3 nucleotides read TGCGCCACCTCGCCTTGGGGCAGGGGTGAGACCCAGTACTTC.

For the CDR3, the DNA is TGTGCCAGCTCACCACCGGTCGGGAAAAACCCATTACCCCGCTCTGGAAACACCATATATTTT. This translates into CASSPPVGKNPLPRSGNTIYF. The rearrangement uses TRBV18 and TRBJ1-3; no clear D gene. The ends were cut back, 0 bases at V and 0 bases at J, with 24 bases in the middle. The germline gives CDR1 KGHSH, CDR2 LQKENI. The CDR3 runs to 21 residues. Full variable domain (outside the CDR3, taken from reference TRBV18 and TRBJ1-3): NAGVMQNPRHLVRRRGQEARLRCSPMKGHSHVYWYRQLPEEGLKFMVYLQKENIIDESGMPKERFSAEFPKEGPSILRIQQVVRGDSAAYFCASSPPVGKNPLPRSGNTIYFGEGSWLTVV.

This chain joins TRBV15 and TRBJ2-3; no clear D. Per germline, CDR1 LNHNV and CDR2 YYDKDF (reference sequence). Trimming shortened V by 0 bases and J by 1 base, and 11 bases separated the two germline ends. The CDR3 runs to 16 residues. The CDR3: CATSRDARRGTDTQYF. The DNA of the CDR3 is TGTGCCACCAGCAGAGATGCGCGGAGAGGCACAGATACGCAGTATTTT.